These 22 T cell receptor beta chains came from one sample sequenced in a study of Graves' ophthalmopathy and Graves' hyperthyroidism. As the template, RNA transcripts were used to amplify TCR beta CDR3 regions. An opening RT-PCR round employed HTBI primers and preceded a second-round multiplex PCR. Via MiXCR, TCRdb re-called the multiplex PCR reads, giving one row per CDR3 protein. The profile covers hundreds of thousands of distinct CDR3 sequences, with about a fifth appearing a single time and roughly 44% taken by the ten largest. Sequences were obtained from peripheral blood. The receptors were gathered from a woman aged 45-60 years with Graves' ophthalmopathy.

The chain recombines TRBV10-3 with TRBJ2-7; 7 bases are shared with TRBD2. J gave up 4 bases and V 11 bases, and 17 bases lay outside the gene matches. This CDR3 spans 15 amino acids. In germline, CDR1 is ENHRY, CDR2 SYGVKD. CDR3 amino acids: CALRGEGAPLYEQYF. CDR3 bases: TGTGCCCTCCGGGGGGAGGGCGCCCCTCTTTACGAGCAGTACTTC.

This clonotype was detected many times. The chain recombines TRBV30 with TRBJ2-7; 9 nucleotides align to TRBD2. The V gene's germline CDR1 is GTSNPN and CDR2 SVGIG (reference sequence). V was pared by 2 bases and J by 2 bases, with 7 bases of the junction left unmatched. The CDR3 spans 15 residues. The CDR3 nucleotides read TGTGCCTGGAGTCGAGGGGCTAGCGGGGCCTACGAGCAGTACTTC. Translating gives CAWSRGASGAYEQYF. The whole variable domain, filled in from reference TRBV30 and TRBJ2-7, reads SQTIHQWPATLVQPVGSPLSLECTVEGTSNPNLYWYRQAAGRGLQLLFYSVGIGQISSEVPQNLSASRPQDRQFILSSKKLLLSDSGFYLCAWSRGASGAYEQYFGPGTRLTVT.

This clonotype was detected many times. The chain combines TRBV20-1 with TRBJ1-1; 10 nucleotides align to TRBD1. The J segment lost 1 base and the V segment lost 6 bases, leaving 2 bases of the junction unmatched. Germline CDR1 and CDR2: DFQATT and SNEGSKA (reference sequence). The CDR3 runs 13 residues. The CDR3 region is CSAGQGRNTEAFF. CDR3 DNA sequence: TGCAGTGCGGGACAGGGGAGGAACACTGAAGCTTTCTTT.

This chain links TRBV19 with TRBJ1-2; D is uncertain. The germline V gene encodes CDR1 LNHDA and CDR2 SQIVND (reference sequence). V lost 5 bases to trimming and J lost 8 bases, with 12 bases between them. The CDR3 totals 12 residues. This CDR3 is CASSSPAGGYTF. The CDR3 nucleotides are TGTGCCAGTAGTTCTCCCGCGGGGGGCTACACCTTC. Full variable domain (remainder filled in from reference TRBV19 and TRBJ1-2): DGGITQSPKYLFRKEGQNVTLSCEQNLNHDAMYWYRQDPGQGLRLIYYSQIVNDFQKGDIAEGYSVSREKKESFPLTVTSAQKNPTAFYLCASSSPAGGYTFGSGTRLTVV.

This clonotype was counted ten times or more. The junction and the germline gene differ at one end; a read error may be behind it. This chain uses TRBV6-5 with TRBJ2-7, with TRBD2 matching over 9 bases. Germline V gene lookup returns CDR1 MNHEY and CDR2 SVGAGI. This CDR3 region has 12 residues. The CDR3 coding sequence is TGTGCCAGCAGTTACGCTTCGGGACTAGCTTTTTTC. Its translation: CASSYASGLAFF.

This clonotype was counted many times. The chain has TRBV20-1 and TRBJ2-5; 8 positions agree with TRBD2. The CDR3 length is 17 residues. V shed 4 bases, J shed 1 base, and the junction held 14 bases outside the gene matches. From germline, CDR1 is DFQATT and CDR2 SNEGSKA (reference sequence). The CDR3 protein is CSAINRLSGTSQETQYF. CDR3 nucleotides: TGCAGTGCTATAAATCGCCTTAGCGGGACATCCCAAGAGACCCAGTACTTC.

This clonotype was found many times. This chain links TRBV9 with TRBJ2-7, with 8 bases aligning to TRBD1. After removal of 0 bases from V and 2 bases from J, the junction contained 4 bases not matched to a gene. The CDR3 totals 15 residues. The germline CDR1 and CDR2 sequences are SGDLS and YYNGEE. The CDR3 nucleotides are TGTGCCAGCAGCGTAGGGGACAGGCCAACCTACGAGCAGTACTTC. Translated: CASSVGDRPTYEQYF.

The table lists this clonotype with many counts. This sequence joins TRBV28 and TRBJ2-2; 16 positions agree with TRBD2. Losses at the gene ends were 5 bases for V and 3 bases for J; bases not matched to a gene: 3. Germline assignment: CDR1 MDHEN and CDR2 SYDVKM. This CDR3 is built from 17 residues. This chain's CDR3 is CASSPGTSGRDTGELFF. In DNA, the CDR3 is TGTGCCAGCAGTCCAGGGACTAGCGGGAGGGACACCGGGGAGCTGTTTTTT.

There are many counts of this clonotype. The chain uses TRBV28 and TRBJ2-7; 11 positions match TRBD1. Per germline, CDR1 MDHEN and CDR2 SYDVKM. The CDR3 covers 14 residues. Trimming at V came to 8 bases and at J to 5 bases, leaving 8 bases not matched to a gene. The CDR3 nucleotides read TGTGCCAGCGAACGGACAGGGGGCGGGCACGAGCAGTACTTC. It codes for CASERTGGGHEQYF.

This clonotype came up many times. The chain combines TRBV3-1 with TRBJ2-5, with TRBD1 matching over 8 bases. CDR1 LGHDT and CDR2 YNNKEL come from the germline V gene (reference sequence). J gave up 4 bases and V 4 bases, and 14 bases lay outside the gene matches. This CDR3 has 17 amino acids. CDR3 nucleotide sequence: TGTGCCAGCAGCCCGCATCCGGACAGGGAAGGAGGAGAGACCCAGTACTTC. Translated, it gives CASSPHPDREGGETQYF.

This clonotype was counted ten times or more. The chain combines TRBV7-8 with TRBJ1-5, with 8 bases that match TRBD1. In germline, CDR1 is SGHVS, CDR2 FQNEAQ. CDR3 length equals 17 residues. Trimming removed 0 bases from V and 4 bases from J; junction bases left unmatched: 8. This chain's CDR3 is CASSLAAQGARNQPQHF. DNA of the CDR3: TGTGCCAGCAGCTTAGCAGCCCAGGGGGCCCGGAATCAGCCCCAGCATTTT.

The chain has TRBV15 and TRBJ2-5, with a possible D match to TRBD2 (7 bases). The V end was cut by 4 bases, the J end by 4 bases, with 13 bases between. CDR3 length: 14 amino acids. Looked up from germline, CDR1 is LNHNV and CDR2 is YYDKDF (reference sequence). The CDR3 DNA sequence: TGTGCCACCAGCACACGAGGGGGGGGAGAGACCCAGTACTTC. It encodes CATSTRGGGETQYF. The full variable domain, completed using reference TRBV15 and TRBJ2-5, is DAMVIQNPRYQVTQFGKPVTLSCSQTLNHNVMYWYQQKSSQAPKLLFHYYDKDFNNEADTPDNFQSRRPNTSFCFLDIRSPGLGDTAMYLCATSTRGGGETQYFGPGTRLLVL.

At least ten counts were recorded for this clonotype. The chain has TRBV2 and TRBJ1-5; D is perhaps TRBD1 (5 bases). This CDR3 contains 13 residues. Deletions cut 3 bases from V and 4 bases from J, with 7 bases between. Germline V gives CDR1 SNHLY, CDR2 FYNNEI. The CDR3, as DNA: TGTGCCAGCAGTGATTCAGGGAATCAGCCCCAGCATTTT. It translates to CASSDSGNQPQHF.

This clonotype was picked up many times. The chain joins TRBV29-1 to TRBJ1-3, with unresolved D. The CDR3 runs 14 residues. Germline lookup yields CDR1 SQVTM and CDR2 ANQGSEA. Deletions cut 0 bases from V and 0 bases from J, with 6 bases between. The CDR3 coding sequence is TGCAGCGTTGAAGATCCGGGCTCTGGAAACACCATATATTTT. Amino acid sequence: CSVEDPGSGNTIYF.

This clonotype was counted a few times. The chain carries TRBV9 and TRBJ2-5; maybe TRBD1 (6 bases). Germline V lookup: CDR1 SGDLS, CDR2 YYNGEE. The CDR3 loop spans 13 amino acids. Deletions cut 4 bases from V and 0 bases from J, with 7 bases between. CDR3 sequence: CASSYRDQETQYF. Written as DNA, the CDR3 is TGTGCCAGCAGCTACAGGGACCAAGAGACCCAGTACTTC. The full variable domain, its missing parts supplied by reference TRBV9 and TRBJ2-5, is DSGVTQTPKHLITATGQRVTLRCSPRSGDLSVYWYQQSLDQGLQFLIQYYNGEERAKGNILERFSAQQFPDLHSELNLSSLELGDSALYFCASSYRDQETQYFGPGTRLLVL.

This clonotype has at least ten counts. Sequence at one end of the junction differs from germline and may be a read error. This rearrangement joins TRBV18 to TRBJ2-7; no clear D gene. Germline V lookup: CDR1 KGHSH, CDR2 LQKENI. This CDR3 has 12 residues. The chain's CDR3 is CASSPPSNEQYF. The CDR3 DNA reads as TGTGCCAGCTCCCCACCCAGCAACGAGCAGTACTTC.

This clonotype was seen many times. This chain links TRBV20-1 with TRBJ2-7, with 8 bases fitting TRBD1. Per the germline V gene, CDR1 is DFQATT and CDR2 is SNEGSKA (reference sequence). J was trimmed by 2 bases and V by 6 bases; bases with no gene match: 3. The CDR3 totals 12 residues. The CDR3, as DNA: TGCAGTGCCATACAGGGGGCCTACGAGCAGTACTTC. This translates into CSAIQGAYEQYF.

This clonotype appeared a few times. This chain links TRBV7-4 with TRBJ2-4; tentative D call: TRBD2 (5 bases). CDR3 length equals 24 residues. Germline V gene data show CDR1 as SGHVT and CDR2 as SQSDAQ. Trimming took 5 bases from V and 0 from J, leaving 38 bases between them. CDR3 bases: TGTGCCAGCAGCGACGGCCGCGGAACAGTAGGGAGTGCCCAAGGGCTTCTAGCCAAAAACATTCAGTACTTC. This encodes CASSDGRGTVGSAQGLLAKNIQYF.

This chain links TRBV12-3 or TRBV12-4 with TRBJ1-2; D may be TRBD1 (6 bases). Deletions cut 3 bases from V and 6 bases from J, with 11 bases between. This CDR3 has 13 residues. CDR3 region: CASSFSGEDGYTF. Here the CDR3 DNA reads TGTGCCAGCAGTTTTTCAGGGGAGGATGGCTACACCTTC.

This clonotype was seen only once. The CDR3 region has the DNA TGTGCCAGCAGTTTATCTCGTCAGAACACTGAAGCTTTCTTT. Its translation: CASSLSRQNTEAFF. The V call is TRBV28, the J call TRBJ1-1; D gene uncertain. The V end lost 1 base, the J end lost 1 base, and 7 bases lay between the germline ends. CDR3 length equals 14 residues. In germline, CDR1 is MDHEN, CDR2 SYDVKM.

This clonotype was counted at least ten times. The CDR3 DNA reads TGTGCCAGCAGCTCGAATCCTACGAAGCAGTTCTTC. Protein: CASSSNPTKQFF. The chain couples TRBV7-2 to TRBJ2-1; no definite D call. Trimming removed 4 bases from V and 11 bases from J, with 12 bases in between. The CDR3 consists of 12 residues. CDR1 SGHTA and CDR2 FQGNSA come from the germline V gene.

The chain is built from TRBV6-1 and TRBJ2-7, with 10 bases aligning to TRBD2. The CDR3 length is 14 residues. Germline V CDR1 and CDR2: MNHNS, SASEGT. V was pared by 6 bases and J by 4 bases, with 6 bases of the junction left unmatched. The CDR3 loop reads CASRSLAGPYEQYF. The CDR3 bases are TGTGCCAGCAGATCACTAGCGGGACCTTACGAGCAGTACTTC.